This T cell receptor (beta chain) appears in the sequencing data of a study of blood T cells in healthy people across ages. Primers used in a second PCR of roughly 7 to 11 cycles were a sample-barcoded 5' primer and a J-beta primer mix. TCRdb independently ran MiXCR on the 5' RACE reads; one entry per CDR3 protein. The profile shows more than 700,000 distinct CDR3 sequences, about 55% of them singletons. This CDR3 spans 13 amino acids. Trimming took 5 bases from V and 10 from J, leaving 15 bases between them. With respect to this clonotype: The antigen remains undetermined.

General study results and limits: When one million T cells were used, diversity estimates were thought to be underestimates. Age advanced and TCR beta diversity per million T cells fell, roughly linearly.

Healthy Russian Caucasian donors spanned ages roughly 6 to 90 years. Isolated PBMCs totaled at least 6.5 million in each sample. The chain joins TRBV12-3 or TRBV12-4 to TRBJ2-1, with D perhaps matching TRBD2 (5 bases). Sequencing used blood. The clonotype was recovered from an older man in good health. The CDR3 here is CASSVGIGREQFF. CDR3 bases: TGTGCCAGCAGTGTCGGCATAGGGAGAGAGCAGTTCTTC.